These 4 T cell receptor beta chains were sequenced from one sample in a study of cytomegalovirus exposure and HLA in healthy donors. Sequencing was performed with immunoSEQ multiplex PCR; in TCRdb, only in-frame clones are kept and a portion is missing. The data hold 200,000 to 250,000 clones, with roughly 87% observed a single time. The sample comprised PBMCs. The receptors were gathered from a man in his late teens or twenties in good health and CMV-seropositive.

The chain employs TRBV4-1 and TRBJ2-4; D perhaps matches TRBD2 (5 bases). CDR1 is MGHRA and CDR2 is YSYEKL in the germline V gene. V was clipped by 0 bases and J by 1 base, with 16 bases between them. CDR3 length: 18 amino acids. CDR3 residues: CASSQDSRERGAKNIQYF. The CDR3, as DNA: TGCGCCAGCAGCCAAGACTCCCGGGAAAGAGGGGCCAAAAACATTCAGTACTTC.

This chain joins TRBV7-3 and TRBJ2-3; the D is unclear. The CDR3 contains 14 residues. The germline V gene encodes CDR1 SGHTA and CDR2 FQGTGA. Trimming pared 5 bases from V and 1 base from J, leaving 10 bases between. The CDR3 region is CASSRLGGTDTQYF. CDR3 coding DNA: TGTGCCAGCAGCCGTCTGGGCGGCACAGATACGCAGTATTTT.

The V call is TRBV6-4, the J call TRBJ1-5; a possible D gene is TRBD1 (6 bases). Germline V gene sequence: CDR1 MRHNA, CDR2 SNTAGT. V was shortened by 5 bases and J by 7 bases, with 15 bases between the two germline ends. This CDR3 is 14 amino acids long. In nucleotides, the CDR3 is TGTGCCAGCAGTCAACAGGGAGATGGACAGCCCCAGCATTTT. Amino acids: CASSQQGDGQPQHF.

The rearrangement joins TRBV18 to TRBJ2-7, with TRBD1 identical over 8 bases. This CDR3 comprises 12 residues. V was pared by 9 bases and J by 5 bases, with 6 bases of the junction left unmatched. CDR1 KGHSH and CDR2 LQKENI come from the germline V gene. In nucleotides, the CDR3 is TGTGCCAGTACCGACAGGGGTGACGAGCAGTACTTC. Amino acid sequence: CASTDRGDEQYF.